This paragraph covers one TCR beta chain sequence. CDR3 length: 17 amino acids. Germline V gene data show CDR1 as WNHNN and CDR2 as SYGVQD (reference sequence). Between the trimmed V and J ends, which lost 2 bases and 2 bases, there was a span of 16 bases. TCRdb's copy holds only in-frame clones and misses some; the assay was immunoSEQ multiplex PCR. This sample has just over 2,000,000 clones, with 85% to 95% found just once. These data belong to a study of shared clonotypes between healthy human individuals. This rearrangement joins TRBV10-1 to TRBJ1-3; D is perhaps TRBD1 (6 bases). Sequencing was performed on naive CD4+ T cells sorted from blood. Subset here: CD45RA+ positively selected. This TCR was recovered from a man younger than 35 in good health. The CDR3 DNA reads TGCGCCAGCAGTGAGGCGCTCCAGGGGTCGGCTGGAAACACCATATATTTT. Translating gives CASSEALQGSAGNTIYF.